This T cell receptor (beta chain) appears in the sequencing data of a study of T cell responses to AZD1222 COVID-19 vaccine (dated by TCRdb to 2020 to 2023). Some background on the complete study: A total of more than 230 trial participants underwent TCR sequencing, of whom under 220 had received two doses of AZD1222 and roughly 26 had received two doses of the MenACWY control vaccine. Trial participants were enrolled into age subgroups of 18-55, 56-69 and 70-plus years, which contained about 150, 27 and 61 TCR-sequenced participants, respectively. The study at large found these results: In the small 56-69-year group, the increase in depth fell short of significance, most likely because of low power. A significant rise in spike-specific TCR breadth and depth was observed after two AZD1222 doses relative to day 0 and relative to MenACWY recipients. Participants were mostly white British and included more females than males, and it was suggested by the authors that clonal diversity may have been underestimated. No day 14 peak-response samples were available, so repertoires were characterized only after the peak T cell response. CD4 TCRs associated with the vaccine covered the entire spike protein, and the dominant responses were in regions 160-218 and 743-854. Reportedly, almost half of the unique spike-specific TCRs recognized epitopes lying outside the regions that are mutated in the B.1.351 and B.1.1.7 variants. Conclusions about previously exposed vaccinees were limited because only six AZD1222 recipients were SARS-CoV-2 seropositive at baseline.

The CDR3 regions of human TCRbeta chains were analyzed by immunosequencing. As for the authors' bioinformatics: TCRs in the repertoires were matched against a reference library of SARS-CoV-2-specific TCRs that had been generated with the MIRA antigen-specificity platform. Breadth was defined as the fraction of unique TCRs that were SARS-CoV-2-associated. Depth was defined as the fraction of total T cells that were SARS-CoV-2-associated. Using the MIRA data, each spike-specific TCR was assigned both to the spike region to which the TCR was reactive and to a CD4 or CD8 class. Log10-transformed breadth and depth values were compared by one-way ANOVA with Sidak's multiple comparisons tests. Here the immuneACCESS table is served through TCRdb, limited to in-frame sequences with V and J called. Missing clones are a known gap in these copies; in checked studies unresolved V genes cover under half, and the rest lacks a known reason. V, J and clone size are those of that table, while D and trimming were read from the DNA. For this sample the table gives some 150,000 clones, of which 70% to 90% were detected only once. The ten largest clonotypes hold under 7% of the sample.

For this clone: What antigen it recognizes has not been identified. Base-call qualities are not available, and no considerably larger clone is one nucleotide away.

The CDR1 and CDR2 encoded by the germline V gene are SGHTA and FQGNSA. Its CDR3 holds 11 amino acids, cysteine through phenylalanine. CDR3 DNA is the only sequence kept; it has 33 bases, read in frame from the first base. The sample's time point label, in plain terms: about 28 days (+/-7) after the second vaccine dose. This specimen's treatment or condition label, interpreted: meningococcal conjugate vaccine given as trial control. The vaccinee samples were drawn from two UK trials, COV001 and COV002, one of which was a single-blind randomized controlled phase 2/3 trial testing AZD1222 (ChAdOx1 nCoV-19) in healthy adults. For TCRbeta chain sequencing, PBMC samples were collected from trial participants at day 0 and at day 28 after the second dose.

This sequence originates from an adult who received the MenACWY meningococcal vaccine as a control. Sequenced material: peripheral blood, taken 28 days after the second dose of the MenACWY control vaccine. This receptor chain uses TRBV7-2 and TRBJ2-1, with 7 bases matching TRBD2. The sequence in DNA is TGTGCTGGCGGGAGCTACAATGAGCAGTTCTTC. Its protein product is CAGGSYNEQFF.